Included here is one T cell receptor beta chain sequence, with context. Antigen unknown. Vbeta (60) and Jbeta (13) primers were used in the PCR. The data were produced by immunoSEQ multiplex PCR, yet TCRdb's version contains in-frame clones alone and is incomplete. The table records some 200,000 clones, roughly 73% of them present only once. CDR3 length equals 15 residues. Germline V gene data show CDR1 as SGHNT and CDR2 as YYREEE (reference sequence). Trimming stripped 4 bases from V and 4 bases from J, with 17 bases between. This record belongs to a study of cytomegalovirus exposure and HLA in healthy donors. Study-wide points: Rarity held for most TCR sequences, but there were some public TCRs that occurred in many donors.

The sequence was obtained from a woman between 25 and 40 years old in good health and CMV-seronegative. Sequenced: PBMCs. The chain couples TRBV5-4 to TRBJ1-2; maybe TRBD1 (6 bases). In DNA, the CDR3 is TGTGCCAGCAGCCTCAACAGGGAAGTCGGCTATGGCTACACCTTC. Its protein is CASSLNREVGYGYTF.